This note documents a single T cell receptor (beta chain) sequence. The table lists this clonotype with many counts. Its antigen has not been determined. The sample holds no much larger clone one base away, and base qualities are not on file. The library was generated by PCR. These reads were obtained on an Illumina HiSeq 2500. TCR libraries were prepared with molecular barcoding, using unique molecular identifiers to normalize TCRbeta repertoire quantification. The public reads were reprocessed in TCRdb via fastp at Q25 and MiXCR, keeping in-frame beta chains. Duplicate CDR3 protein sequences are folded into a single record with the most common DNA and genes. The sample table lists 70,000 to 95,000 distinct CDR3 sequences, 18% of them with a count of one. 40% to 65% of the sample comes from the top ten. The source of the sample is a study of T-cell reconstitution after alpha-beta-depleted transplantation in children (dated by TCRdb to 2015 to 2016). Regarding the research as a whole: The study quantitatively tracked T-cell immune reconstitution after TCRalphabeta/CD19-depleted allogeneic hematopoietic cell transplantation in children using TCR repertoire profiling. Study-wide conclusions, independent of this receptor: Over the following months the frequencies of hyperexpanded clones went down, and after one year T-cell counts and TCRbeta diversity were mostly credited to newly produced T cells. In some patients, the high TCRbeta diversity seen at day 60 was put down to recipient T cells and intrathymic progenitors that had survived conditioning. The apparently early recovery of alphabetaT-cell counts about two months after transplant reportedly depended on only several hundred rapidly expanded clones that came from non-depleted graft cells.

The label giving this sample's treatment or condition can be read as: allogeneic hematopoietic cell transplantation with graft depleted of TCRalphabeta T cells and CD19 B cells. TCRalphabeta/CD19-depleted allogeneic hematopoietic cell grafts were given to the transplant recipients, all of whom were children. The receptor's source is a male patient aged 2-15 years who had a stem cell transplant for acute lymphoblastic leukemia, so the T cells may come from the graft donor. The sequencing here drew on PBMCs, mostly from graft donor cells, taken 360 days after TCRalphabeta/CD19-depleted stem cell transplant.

The nucleotides are TGCGCCAGCAGTGACAAAAACAGGGATACGCAGTATTTT. It translates as CASSDKNRDTQYF. The chain couples TRBV10-1 to TRBJ2-3, and possibly TRBD1, on 5 matching bases. Its CDR3 holds 13 amino acids, cysteine through phenylalanine. Only the CDR3 DNA is retained, 39 bases long and in frame from the first base. CDR1 and CDR2 are read off the germline V gene (reference sequence) as WNHNN and SYGVQD. V is shortened by 3 bases, J by 6 bases, and the region joining them spans 10 bases.